These 25 T cell receptor beta chains came from one sample sequenced in a study of shared clonotypes between healthy human individuals. In the naive CD8 group, cells lacked CD45RO and were positively selected for CCR7, so terminally differentiated effector memory CD45RA+ cells were left out. Produced via immunoSEQ multiplex PCR; TCRdb's table is partial and in-frame only. The sample has about 610,000 clones; approximately 96% are singletons. The sample taken for sequencing was naive CD8+ T cells sorted from blood. The receptors were sampled from a woman aged 25 to 45 in good health.

CDR3 sequence (DNA): TGTGCCAGCAGCCCCTACATGCGTTCCTTCTACTACAATGAGCAGTTCTTC. Protein: CASSPYMRSFYYNEQFF. V and J are TRBV5-4 and TRBJ2-1, with D uncertain. Germline V gene data show CDR1 as SGHNT and CDR2 as YYREEE (reference sequence). The CDR3 runs 17 residues. V was clipped by 4 bases and J by 3 bases, with 20 bases between them.

Concerning this clone itself: This specimen includes other DNA sequences encoding the same CDR3. The chain carries TRBV5-6 and TRBJ2-3, with D unclear. CDR3 size: 12 residues. Trimming left V 2 bases short and J 2 bases short, with 3 bases between. CDR1 and CDR2 from the germline V gene are SGHDT and YYEEEE. The CDR3 here is CASSLYTDTQYF. The CDR3 coding sequence is TGTGCCAGCAGCTTATACACAGATACGCAGTATTTT.

This clone was seen a single time. The J gene is TRBJ2-3, the V gene TRBV28, with 12 bases fitting TRBD2. CDR1 and CDR2 (germline): MDHEN, SYDVKM. The length of the CDR3 is 16 residues. V lost 4 bases and J lost 4; bases outside the gene matches: 6. The CDR3: CASSWVTSGSSDTQYF. The CDR3, as DNA: TGTGCCAGCAGTTGGGTGACTAGCGGGAGTTCAGATACGCAGTATTTT.

V is TRBV7-9 and J is TRBJ2-2; D call uncertain. The germline CDR1 and CDR2 sequences are SEHNR and FQNEAQ (reference sequence). The germline V and J ends were trimmed by 2 bases and 9 bases, with 1 base remaining between them. The CDR3 sequence is 10 residues long. The CDR3 nucleotides read TGTGCCAGCAGCTTACGGGAGCTGTTTTTT. Translated: CASSLRELFF.

V is TRBV29-1 and J is TRBJ2-7, with 9 bases matching TRBD1. CDR1 and CDR2 from the germline V gene are SQVTM and ANQGSEA. This CDR3 spans 14 amino acids. V trimming: 5 bases; J trimming: 0 bases; junction bases outside the gene matches: 5. The CDR3 loop is CSVSGTGSSYEQYF. The CDR3 bases are TGCAGCGTTAGTGGGACAGGGAGCTCCTACGAGCAGTACTTC.

The chain carries TRBV4-1 and TRBJ2-7; maybe TRBD2 (6 bases). Trimming took off 0 bases at V and 0 bases at J, with 12 bases between the two ends. The CDR3 is 16 residues long. Germline V gene lookup returns CDR1 MGHRA and CDR2 YSYEKL. This CDR3 is CASSQDAAGDSYEQYF. The CDR3 DNA reads as TGCGCCAGCAGCCAAGATGCAGCGGGCGACTCCTACGAGCAGTACTTC.

The count of this clone is one. Relative to the germline gene, one junction end is altered; a read error may explain this. The CDR3 sequence is CASSFRAGVLYSDF. In nucleotides, the CDR3 is TGTGCCAGCAGTTTTCGAGCGGGAGTGTTGTACAGCGACTTC. This chain links TRBV28 with TRBJ2-4, with 8 positions matching TRBD2. The CDR3 spans 14 residues. CDR1 MDHEN and CDR2 SYDVKM come from the germline V gene.

This clone was observed a single time. This sequence joins TRBV5-4 and TRBJ2-2; D is unclear. The V end was cut by 3 bases, the J end by 6 bases, with 3 bases between. The CDR3 is 11 residues long. Germline CDR1 and CDR2: SGHNT and YYREEE (reference sequence). CDR3 in amino acids: CASSYSGELFF. The CDR3 region has the DNA TGTGCCAGCAGCTATTCCGGGGAGCTGTTTTTT.

Only one count was recorded for this clone. Compared with germline, one end of the junction differs, possibly owing to a read error. This rearrangement joins TRBV28 to TRBJ1-5; D uncertain. There are 15 residues in the CDR3. CDR1 is MDHEN, CDR2 SYDVKM, per germline. CDR3 bases: TGTGCCAGCACCCTAGCCCCCTTTACCGTTCAGCCTCAGCATTTT. Translating gives CASTLAPFTVQPQHF.

This chain connects TRBV4-2 to TRBJ2-5; D is uncertain. Germline V gives CDR1 LGHNA, CDR2 YNFKEQ. Trimming left V 5 bases short and J 5 bases short, with 12 bases between. The CDR3 loop spans 13 amino acids. CDR3 residues: CASSLASMETQYF. The CDR3 DNA follows: TGTGCCAGCAGCTTGGCGTCGATGGAGACCCAGTACTTC.

The gene calls are TRBV14 and TRBJ1-2; D unresolved. Germline CDR1 and CDR2: SGHDN and FVKESK. Trimming took off 1 base at V and 5 bases at J, with 17 bases between the two ends. This CDR3 has 16 residues. The CDR3 sequence is CASSQGQAMQKYGYTF. CDR3 bases: TGTGCCAGCAGCCAAGGGCAGGCGATGCAGAAATATGGCTACACCTTC. The full variable domain, in which reference TRBV14 and TRBJ1-2 provide the parts outside the CDR3, is EAGVTQFPSHSVIEKGQTVTLRCDPISGHDNLYWYRRVMGKEIKFLLHFVKESKQDESGMPNNRFLAERTGGTYSTLKVQPAELEDSGVYFCASSQGQAMQKYGYTFGSGTRLTVV.

The J gene is TRBJ1-4, the V gene TRBV28; no clear D gene. The CDR3 sequence is 12 residues long. Trimming removed 4 bases at V and 8 bases at J, with 8 bases between. Per germline, CDR1 MDHEN and CDR2 SYDVKM. The CDR3 sequence: CASSYTGEKLFF. The DNA for the CDR3 is TGTGCCAGCAGTTATACCGGGGAAAAACTGTTTTTT.

Regarding this clone: This same CDR3 is encoded by further DNA sequences in the sample. The chain uses TRBV5-1 and TRBJ2-7; D ambiguous. The V and J ends lost 4 bases and 1 base respectively, with 9 bases between them. CDR1 SGHRS and CDR2 YFSETQ come from the germline V gene. The CDR3 spans 13 residues. CDR3 sequence reads: CASSLDTSYEQYF. In nucleotides, the CDR3 is TGCGCCAGCAGCCTTGACACGTCCTACGAGCAGTACTTC.

The gene calls are TRBV19 and TRBJ2-2; D is ambiguous. CDR1 and CDR2 from the germline V gene are LNHDA and SQIVND (reference sequence). The CDR3 is 10 residues long. Trimming removed 8 bases at V and 5 bases at J, with 3 bases between. The CDR3 DNA sequence: TGTGCCAGTGGAACCGGGGAGCTGTTTTTT. Amino acids: CASGTGELFF. The full variable domain, completed using reference TRBV19 and TRBJ2-2, is DGGITQSPKYLFRKEGQNVTLSCEQNLNHDAMYWYRQDPGQGLRLIYYSQIVNDFQKGDIAEGYSVSREKKESFPLTVTSAQKNPTAFYLCASGTGELFFGEGSRLTVL.

The DNA for the CDR3 is TGTGCCAGCTGGACAGGGGCCGACTATGGCTACACCTTC. Amino acids: CASWTGADYGYTF. The rearrangement links TRBV19 to TRBJ1-2, with 9 bases aligning to TRBD1. The V gene end was trimmed by 9 bases and the J gene end by 3 bases; junction bases not matched to a gene: 5. This CDR3 is 13 amino acids long. Germline CDR1 and CDR2: LNHDA and SQIVND (reference sequence).

The chain uses TRBV7-9 and TRBJ2-5, with 7 bases lining up with TRBD2. With V trimmed by 6 bases and J by 3 bases, 4 bases remained unmatched. There are 13 residues in the CDR3. Looked up from germline, CDR1 is SEHNR and CDR2 is FQNEAQ (reference sequence). The DNA for the CDR3 is TGTGCCAGCAGATTGGGGGGGAAAGAGACCCAGTACTTC. Translated, it gives CASRLGGKETQYF.

The V gene is TRBV4-1, the J gene TRBJ2-1; D gene unclear. V shed 0 bases and J shed 5 bases, with 8 bases lying between them. The CDR3 spans 14 residues. The V gene's germline CDR1 is MGHRA and CDR2 YSYEKL. The CDR3 DNA follows: TGCGCCAGCAGCCAAGATATATTCCACAATGAGCAGTTCTTC. This sequence encodes CASSQDIFHNEQFF.

The V call is TRBV27, the J call TRBJ1-6; maybe TRBD1 (6 bases). The CDR3 loop spans 15 amino acids. The germline CDR1 and CDR2 sequences are MNHEY and SMNVEV (reference sequence). The ends were cut back, 0 bases at V and 12 bases at J, with 15 bases in the middle. The CDR3 bases are TGTGCCAGCAGTTTATCTCCGGGTGCCAGGGGACCCCTCCACTTT. Its protein is CASSLSPGARGPLHF.

The V gene is TRBV6-5, the J gene TRBJ1-3; D call uncertain. In germline, CDR1 is MNHEY, CDR2 SVGAGI. The CDR3 extends over 14 amino acids. Trimming took 6 bases from V and 4 from J, leaving 13 bases between them. CDR3 DNA sequence: TGTGCCAGCAGCCCACTCCCTTGGGGAAACACCATATATTTT. It codes for CASSPLPWGNTIYF.

The chain joins TRBV7-9 to TRBJ2-7; D is perhaps TRBD2 (6 bases). Germline CDR1 is SEHNR and CDR2 is FQNEAQ (reference sequence). The CDR3 covers 13 residues. Trimming took off 8 bases at V and 5 bases at J, with 16 bases between the two ends. The CDR3 DNA follows: TGTGCCAGCCGCGGGACGGTGCGGGACGAGCAGTACTTC. Amino acids: CASRGTVRDEQYF.

V and J are TRBV6-5 and TRBJ1-1; D may be TRBD1 (6 bases). The V gene lost 0 bases and the J gene lost 6 bases, with 11 bases spanning the gap. The V gene's germline CDR1 is MNHEY and CDR2 SVGAGI. This CDR3 spans 14 amino acids. CDR3 region: CASSYSHRDPEAFF. CDR3 bases: TGTGCCAGCAGTTACTCGCACAGGGATCCTGAAGCTTTCTTT.

The V gene is TRBV28, the J gene TRBJ2-1; D call uncertain. Deletions cut 3 bases from V and 4 bases from J, with 7 bases between. Germline V gene sequence: CDR1 MDHEN, CDR2 SYDVKM. The CDR3 spans 13 residues. Written as DNA, the CDR3 is TGTGCCAGCAGTTTGCTGACTTACAATGAGCAGTTCTTC. This sequence encodes CASSLLTYNEQFF. Full variable domain (rest looked up from reference TRBV28 and TRBJ2-1): DVKVTQSSRYLVKRTGEKVFLECVQDMDHENMFWYRQDPGLGLRLIYFSYDVKMKEKGDIPEGYSVSREKKERFSLILESASTNQTSMYLCASSLLTYNEQFFGPGTRLTVL.

The chain couples TRBV28 to TRBJ2-5; D is undetermined. Germline V gives CDR1 MDHEN, CDR2 SYDVKM. The CDR3 runs 12 residues. Trimming stripped 2 bases from V and 3 bases from J, with 4 bases between. The CDR3 here is CASSLNKETQYF. CDR3 bases: TGTGCCAGCAGTTTAAACAAAGAGACCCAGTACTTC.

The chain recombines TRBV25-1 with TRBJ2-5; TRBD2 aligns across 7 bases. The V segment lost 5 bases and the J segment 4 bases; nucleotides outside the gene matches: 10. Germline-derived CDR1 and CDR2 are MGHDK and SYGVNS. The CDR3 has 15 amino acids. CDR3 bases: TGTGCCAGCAGTCTCTTGGCGGGAGTCGGAGAGACCCAGTACTTC. Amino acids: CASSLLAGVGETQYF.

This clone appeared once. V is TRBV28 and J is TRBJ1-1, with D perhaps TRBD1 (5 bases). Germline V gives CDR1 MDHEN, CDR2 SYDVKM. This CDR3 is built from 15 residues. V was shortened by 1 base and J by 4 bases, with 13 bases between the two germline ends. The CDR3 DNA follows: TGTGCCAGCAGTTTATTTGGGCGGGGCTCCACTGAAGCTTTCTTT. As protein: CASSLFGRGSTEAFF.